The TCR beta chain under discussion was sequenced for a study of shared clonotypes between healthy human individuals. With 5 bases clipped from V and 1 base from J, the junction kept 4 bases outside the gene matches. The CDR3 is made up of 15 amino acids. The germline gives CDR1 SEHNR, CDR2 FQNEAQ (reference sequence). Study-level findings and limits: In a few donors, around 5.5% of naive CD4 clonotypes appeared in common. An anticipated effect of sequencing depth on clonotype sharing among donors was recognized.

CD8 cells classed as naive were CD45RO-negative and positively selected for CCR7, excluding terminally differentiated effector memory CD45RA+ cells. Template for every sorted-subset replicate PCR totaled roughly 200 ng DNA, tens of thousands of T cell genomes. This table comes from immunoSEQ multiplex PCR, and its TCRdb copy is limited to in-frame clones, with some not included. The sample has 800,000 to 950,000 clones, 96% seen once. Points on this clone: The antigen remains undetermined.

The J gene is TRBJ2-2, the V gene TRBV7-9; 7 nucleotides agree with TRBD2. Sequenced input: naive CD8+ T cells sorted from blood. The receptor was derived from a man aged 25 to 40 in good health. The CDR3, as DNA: TGTGCCAGCAGCCGAATAGCGGGGAACACCGGGGAGCTGTTTTTT. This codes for CASSRIAGNTGELFF.